The 24 T cell receptor beta chains below come from one sample, sequenced in a study of OX40 agonist ivuxolimab in advanced cancers. The repertoire was sequenced with immunoSEQ multiplex PCR; TCRdb's copy has only in-frame clones and lacks some. The profile shows roughly 79,000 clones, 84% of them singletons. The specimen was CD4+ or CD8+ T cells sorted from blood, collected in a trial of the OX40 agonist ivuxolimab. These receptors all stem from an adult with an advanced solid tumor such as melanoma, head and neck, liver or kidney cancer.

This chain connects TRBV18 to TRBJ1-1; 7 nucleotides align to TRBD1. The CDR3 consists of 13 residues. Germline V gene data show CDR1 as KGHSH and CDR2 as LQKENI. J gave up 11 bases and V 3 bases, and 9 bases lay outside the gene matches. The CDR3 loop reads CASSPGQNEGAFF. The CDR3 DNA is TGTGCCAGCTCACCGGGACAGAACGAGGGCGCTTTCTTT.

This clone appeared a single time. The rearrangement links TRBV7-2 to TRBJ2-3; 8 bases match TRBD1. This CDR3 region has 14 residues. V was pared by 6 bases and J by 0 bases, with 2 bases of the junction left unmatched. Per germline, CDR1 SGHTA and CDR2 FQGNSA. The CDR3 is CASRQGASTDTQYF. The CDR3 coding sequence is TGTGCCAGCAGGCAGGGGGCTAGCACAGATACGCAGTATTTT.

J is TRBJ2-1 and V is TRBV7-3; no definite D call. Per the germline V gene, CDR1 is SGHTA and CDR2 is FQGTGA. With 4 bases removed from V and 8 bases from J, the gap between germline ends came to 12 bases. CDR3 length: 13 residues. CDR3 loop: CASSSIPDDEQFF. CDR3 sequence (DNA): TGTGCCAGCAGCTCAATCCCGGATGATGAGCAGTTCTTC.

The gene calls are TRBV28 and TRBJ1-6; D not certain. The germline V and J ends were trimmed by 7 bases and 8 bases, with 15 bases remaining between them. This CDR3 contains 14 residues. Per germline, CDR1 MDHEN and CDR2 SYDVKM. The CDR3 loop reads CASTSAGEYSPLHF. The CDR3 nucleotides read TGTGCCAGCACCTCCGCCGGCGAGTATTCACCCCTCCACTTT.

The chain couples TRBV5-4 to TRBJ2-3, with D unclear. V dropped 2 bases and J dropped 4 bases, with 8 bases sitting between them. Germline loops: CDR1 SGHNT, CDR2 YYREEE (reference sequence). CDR3 length: 13 amino acids. The CDR3 bases are TGTGCCAGCAGCTTAGTAGGCCCAGATACGCAGTATTTT. This gives the protein CASSLVGPDTQYF.

Only a few counts were recorded for this clone. The CDR3 DNA is TGTGCCAGCAGTGAAACTCACGACAGGGAAGCTTTCTTT. Protein product: CASSETHDREAFF. This rearrangement joins TRBV6-1 to TRBJ1-1; D is perhaps TRBD1 (6 bases). Looked up from germline, CDR1 is MNHNS and CDR2 is SASEGT. The CDR3 has 13 amino acids. With 2 bases removed from V and 8 bases from J, the gap between germline ends came to 12 bases.

The chain is built from TRBV27 and TRBJ2-1, with D possibly being TRBD1 (6 bases). The ends were cut back, 5 bases at V and 0 bases at J, with 17 bases in the middle. The CDR3 spans 17 residues. Germline V lookup: CDR1 MNHEY, CDR2 SMNVEV (reference sequence). Here the CDR3 DNA reads TGTGCCAGCAGTCAGACACAGGGCTTAAGCTCCTACAATGAGCAGTTCTTC. This translates into CASSQTQGLSSYNEQFF.

This clone was seen only a few times. The chain employs TRBV5-6 and TRBJ2-7; 7 bases are a match to TRBD2. The CDR3 extends over 16 amino acids. Germline CDR1 and CDR2: SGHDT and YYEEEE. V trimming: 0 bases; J trimming: 1 base; junction bases outside the gene matches: 7. The CDR3 loop reads CASSLGGGVLSYEQYF. Written as DNA, the CDR3 is TGTGCCAGCAGCTTGGGGGGAGGGGTCCTTTCCTACGAGCAGTACTTC.

The rearrangement links TRBV7-2 to TRBJ2-7; the D gene is possibly TRBD2 (5 bases). Deletions cut 1 base from V and 0 bases from J, with 16 bases between. Germline V gene data show CDR1 as SGHTA and CDR2 as FQGNSA. The CDR3 consists of 17 residues. The CDR3 reads CASSLGLAAEYSYEQYF. CDR3 DNA: TGTGCCAGCAGCTTAGGTCTTGCAGCGGAGTACTCCTACGAGCAGTACTTC.

The chain has TRBV7-9 and TRBJ1-5; 7 bases match TRBD1. This CDR3 is 14 amino acids long. Germline V gene lookup returns CDR1 SEHNR and CDR2 FQNEAQ (reference sequence). The V gene end was trimmed by 6 bases and the J gene end by 2 bases; junction bases not matched to a gene: 4. The chain's CDR3 is CASSPGTGNQPQHF. For the CDR3, the DNA is TGTGCCAGCAGTCCCGGGACAGGCAATCAGCCCCAGCATTTT.

This rearrangement joins TRBV6-6 to TRBJ1-5; D is perhaps TRBD1 (5 bases). The CDR3 runs to 15 residues. V lost 6 bases to trimming and J lost 5 bases, with 17 bases between them. Germline-derived CDR1 and CDR2 are MNHNY and SVGAGI (reference sequence). The chain's CDR3 is CASSYMAGNYQPQHF. CDR3 bases: TGTGCCAGCAGCTATATGGCAGGGAACTATCAGCCCCAGCATTTT.

CDR3 nucleotides: TGTGCCAGCAGCAAAAGGGGGGGAACCCCCTACAATGAGCAGTTCTTC. The encoded protein is CASSKRGGTPYNEQFF. The chain has TRBV21-1 and TRBJ2-1; no DNA check was done on the table's D call, TRBD2. TRBV21-1 is reported as a pseudogene. This CDR3 has 16 amino acids.

The rearrangement joins TRBV18 to TRBJ1-2; 9 nucleotides line up with TRBD1. The CDR3 has 13 residues. After removal of 4 bases from V and 6 bases from J, the junction contained 3 bases not matched to a gene. Germline assignment: CDR1 KGHSH and CDR2 LQKENI. The CDR3 DNA sequence: TGTGCCAGCTCACAGGACAGGGGTGATGGCTACACCTTC. Protein sequence: CASSQDRGDGYTF.

This clone has just a few counts. This chain uses TRBV30 with TRBJ1-5; D gene uncertain. V was pared by 5 bases and J by 1 base, with 6 bases between. CDR1 is GTSNPN and CDR2 is SVGIG in the germline V gene (reference sequence). The CDR3 length is 12 residues. CDR3 residues: CAWGGSNQPQHF. CDR3 in DNA: TGTGCCTGGGGAGGGAGCAATCAGCCCCAGCATTTT.

The chain recombines TRBV4-3 with TRBJ1-1, with unresolved D. The CDR3 consists of 14 residues. The V end was cut by 4 bases, the J end by 1 base, with 10 bases between. Germline V gene sequence: CDR1 LGHNA, CDR2 YSLEER. CDR3 sequence reads: CASSLRTANTEAFF. The DNA of the CDR3 is TGCGCCAGCAGCCTAAGGACCGCGAACACTGAAGCTTTCTTT.

The chain has TRBV6-6 and TRBJ1-5; maybe TRBD1 (5 bases). The CDR3 length is 14 residues. From germline, CDR1 is MNHNY and CDR2 SVGAGI (reference sequence). V lost 6 bases to trimming and J lost 0 bases, with 9 bases between them. The CDR3 loop reads CASSRGGSNQPQHF. The CDR3 DNA sequence: TGTGCCAGCAGCCGGGGGGGTAGCAATCAGCCCCAGCATTTT.

This clone was observed a single time. The chain employs TRBV6-1 and TRBJ2-1; D possibly corresponds to TRBD2 (6 bases). CDR3 length: 11 residues. Looked up from germline, CDR1 is MNHNS and CDR2 is SASEGT. The V end was cut by 2 bases, the J end by 12 bases, with 8 bases between. CDR3 in DNA: TGTGCCAGCAGTGAACACGGGGGGCAGTTCTTC. Residues: CASSEHGGQFF.

The CDR3 region has the DNA TGCGCCAGCAGCGTTACGGGACAGATGAACACCGGGGAGCTGTTTTTT. This sequence encodes CASSVTGQMNTGELFF. The chain couples TRBV5-1 to TRBJ2-2; 7 positions agree with TRBD1. With V trimmed by 4 bases and J by 1 base, 7 bases remained unmatched. Germline V gene lookup returns CDR1 SGHRS and CDR2 YFSETQ. There are 16 residues in the CDR3.

The chain combines TRBV5-1 with TRBJ2-1, with 9 positions matching TRBD1. The length of the CDR3 is 16 residues. Germline V gene data show CDR1 as SGHRS and CDR2 as YFSETQ. V lost 0 bases, J lost 6 bases, and 7 bases stayed unmatched. CDR3 in DNA: TGCGCCAGCAGCTTGGCATCTGGACAGGGGCGCAATGAGCAGTTCTTC. It translates to CASSLASGQGRNEQFF.

The gene calls are TRBV18 and TRBJ2-2; a weak D match, TRBD1 (5 bases). CDR3 length equals 14 residues. CDR1 is KGHSH, CDR2 LQKENI, per germline. V lost 4 bases to trimming and J lost 2 bases, with 8 bases between them. The CDR3 reads CASSQQANTGELFF. CDR3 bases: TGTGCCAGCTCACAACAGGCTAACACCGGGGAGCTGTTTTTT.

CDR3 DNA: TGCGCCAGCAGCTTGGCACAGGGGGCCTACGAGCAGTACTTC. Residues: CASSLAQGAYEQYF. This chain uses TRBV5-1 with TRBJ2-7; TRBD1 matches at 8 bases. This CDR3 spans 14 amino acids. V dropped 0 bases and J dropped 2; count of bases not matched to a gene: 1. The V gene's germline CDR1 is SGHRS and CDR2 YFSETQ.

The gene calls are TRBV2 and TRBJ2-3; no reliable D call. Trimming pared 3 bases from V and 3 bases from J, leaving 7 bases between. The CDR3 has 13 residues. Germline CDR1 SNHLY, CDR2 FYNNEI. CDR3 nucleotide sequence: TGTGCCAGCAGTGAGCTCAGGACAGATACGCAGTATTTT. Translation: CASSELRTDTQYF. Together with reference TRBV2 and TRBJ2-3, the CDR3 gives the full variable domain: EPEVTQTPSHQVTQMGQEVILRCVPISNHLYFYWYRQILGQKVEFLVSFYNNEISEKSEIFDDQFSVERPDGSNFTLKIRSTKLEDSAMYFCASSELRTDTQYFGPGTRLTVL.

The V gene is TRBV28, the J gene TRBJ1-2; no clear D gene. The germline V gene encodes CDR1 MDHEN and CDR2 SYDVKM. This CDR3 comprises 13 residues. V was clipped by 6 bases and J by 5 bases, with 13 bases between them. CDR3 in amino acids: CASRLDGDYGYTF. The CDR3 DNA is TGTGCCAGCAGGCTGGACGGAGATTATGGCTACACCTTC.

V usage is TRBV6-6 and J usage is TRBJ1-3, with D maybe TRBD1 (6 bases). Per the germline V gene, CDR1 is MNHNY and CDR2 is SVGAGI (reference sequence). V was trimmed by 6 bases and J by 0 bases, leaving 12 bases between them. CDR3 length equals 15 residues. In DNA, the CDR3 is TGTGCCAGCAGACTACAGGGCCCCTCTGGAAACACCATATATTTT. Encoded protein: CASRLQGPSGNTIYF.